This TCR beta chain is from a study of blood T cell repertoires in COVID-19 (dated by TCRdb to 2020 to 2022). About the study as a whole: The collaborator samples originated in the United States, Italy and Spain and spanned the acute and convalescent phases of COVID-19. Where HLA class I and class II types were available, the types were taken from metadata supplied by the sample provider, not from assay-based typing. Deeply sampled blood TCRbeta repertoires from subjects exposed to, actively infected with, or recovered from COVID-19 were included in the dataset. Sample metadata almost always included a de-identified subject ID, COVID-19 status, age in years and sex. The repertoires were made available in a free public database intended to serve as a resource for research on the immune response to SARS-CoV-2. The material from the prospective study consisted of cDNA or gDNA derived from T cells, B-cell-depleted T cells, or PBMCs. The samples were drawn from two sources: the first 160 participants of the ongoing ImmuneRACE study, and 950 to 1,500 subjects contributed by 6 global collaborators. The paper's findings and limits, for the study overall: The amount of clinical and demographic metadata varied by source and participant and was provided uncurated.

TCRbeta CDR3 regions were amplified from genomic DNA using the immunoSEQ Assay, a bias-controlled multiplex PCR. The paper's processing steps were these. Within the assay, amplification of reference gene primers was used to estimate how many nucleated cells each sample contained. To quantify the absolute abundance of each unique TCRbeta CDR3 rearrangement, sequence reads were collapsed and filtered. For each sample, productive Simpson clonality was calculated as the square root of Simpson's diversity index across productive rearrangements. What TCRdb holds here is the immuneACCESS table cut down to in-frame rearrangements. Part of the clones is not present; checked against another copy, under half of the missing clones reflect an unresolved V gene, and the others are unexplained. Clone size and V and J calls were adopted from that table, with D and trimming inferred from the DNA. The sample records hundreds of thousands of clones, approximately 90% of which are singletons. The ten biggest clones cover about 1.1% of the sample.

As regards this clone: It lacks a known antigen. No base quality values were provided; no much bigger clone lies one nucleotide off.

CDR1 and CDR2, looked up from the germline V gene, are SGHAT and FQNNGV. Including the terminal cysteine and phenylalanine, the CDR3 comprises 13 residues. Here the CDR3 DNA is all that survives: 39 bases in frame from base 1. Trimming takes 5 bases off V and 9 bases off J; junction bases not matched to a gene: 7. Participants in the prospective study were enrolled through a virtual design, were aged about 18 to 89 years, and lived in 24 United States geographic areas. In the prospective study, cohorts were assigned on the basis of participant-reported clinical history obtained from a screening survey and a study questionnaire. Recovered participants in ImmuneRACE Cohort 3 were defined by two consecutive negative NP/OP PCR tests, clearance by a healthcare professional, or resolution of symptoms. Mobile phlebotomists in the prospective study collected whole blood, serum and a nasopharyngeal or oropharyngeal swab from every participant. Over an approximately 2-month period, participants in the prospective study had the option of providing additional blood draws and questionnaires. Prospective study blood samples were shipped either frozen or at room temperature before DNA extraction.

Sequencing input: PBMCs or T cells enriched from blood (not recorded which). The receptor was isolated from a young man who had recovered from COVID-19. The chain uses TRBV11-2 and TRBJ2-1, with TRBD1 identical over 7 junction bases. The CDR3 reads as follows: CASSTPDRLEQFF. The nucleotide sequence reads as follows: TGTGCCAGCAGCACCCCGGACAGGCTTGAGCAGTTCTTC.